This T cell receptor beta chain was identified in a study of blood T cell repertoires in COVID-19. The protocol was immunoSEQ multiplex PCR, while the TCRdb copy is restricted to in-frame clones and leaves out a portion. The sample has some 60,000 clones; 77% are singletons. The length of the CDR3 is 17 residues. Germline trimming cut 4 bases from V and 6 bases from J; bases unmatched to any gene: 10. Germline V gene sequence: CDR1 SGHTS, CDR2 YDEGEE. V is TRBV5-8 and J is TRBJ1-6; 10 bases agree with TRBD1. The sequence came from a human donor in a cohort sampled during active COVID-19. The sample comprised peripheral blood. Written as DNA, the CDR3 is TGTGCCAGCAGCACAGCCGGGACAGGGGATTGTAATTCACCCCTCCACTTT. Translating gives CASSTAGTGDCNSPLHF.